This TCR beta chain comes out of a study of CD8+CD57+ T cells in acquired aplastic anemia. On the study more broadly: DNA from sorted CD4+ and CD8+ cells averaged around 3 ug. Study-wide points: Patients and controls had CD8+ Simpson's diversity values that were not significantly distinct. The study identified under 30 CD8+ CDR3 sequences shared by patients and controls.

All patients picked for sequencing had shown, by flow cytometry, an expansion of CD8+CD57+ cells. CDR3 and TCR beta VDJ profiling relied on a genomic DNA template. TCRdb called the reads again in MiXCR, with one record for every CDR3 protein. The data show 150,000 to 200,000 distinct CDR3 sequences, roughly 43% seen once. Germline V CDR1 and CDR2: DFQATT, SNEGSKA (reference sequence). V gave up 4 bases and J gave up 2 bases; unmatched junction bases: 12. The CDR3 consists of 18 residues. In regard to this clonotype: What it binds is unknown. With a much larger clone just one base away, this may be a read error.

This chain connects TRBV20-1 to TRBJ2-3; 13 nucleotides match TRBD2. This TCR derives from a human donor with aplastic anemia. Sample: sorted CD4+, CD8+, or CD8+CD57+ T cells (not recorded which) from PBMCs. Here the CDR3 reads CSATGLAGASLPTDTQYF. The DNA of the CDR3 is TGCAGTGCTACAGGACTAGCGGGGGCCTCCCTCCCCACAGATACGCAGTATTTT.